The entry below describes one T cell receptor (beta chain). This may arise from a read error, as a much more abundant clone is one base away. Breast cancer patients provided tissue from their axillary draining lymph nodes. MiXCR, run by TCRdb on the multiplex PCR reads, gives a single entry per CDR3 protein. In the table there are about 140,000 distinct CDR3 sequences, approximately 32% of which are singletons. V dropped 5 bases and J dropped 7; count of bases not matched to a gene: 9. The CDR3 sequence is 14 residues long. The germline V gene encodes CDR1 MNHNS and CDR2 SASEGT. The data derive from a study of breast tumors, draining lymph nodes, adjacent tissues.

Sequencing was done on a sample of axillary lymph node tissue. This receptor was identified in a female donor with breast cancer. Some clones in this sample may be carry-over from other donors' samples. The J gene is TRBJ1-2, the V gene TRBV6-1, with 8 nucleotides matching TRBD1. CDR3 protein: CASSHTDRGSGYTF. The CDR3 nucleotides read TGTGCCAGCAGTCACACAGACAGGGGAAGTGGCTACACCTTC.